The clone carrying this TCR beta chain has just one count. These data come from a study of blood T cell repertoires in COVID-19. V dropped 9 bases and J dropped 7; count of bases not matched to a gene: 9. Per the germline V gene, CDR1 is LNHDA and CDR2 is SQIVND (reference sequence). The CDR3 has 15 amino acids. Sequencing was performed with immunoSEQ multiplex PCR; in TCRdb, only in-frame clones are kept and a portion is missing. The data show around 62,000 clones, 90% to 95% seen once. This TCR came from a man in his sixties or seventies with active COVID-19. The sequenced sample was peripheral blood. The V and J genes are TRBV19 and TRBJ2-2, with 12 nucleotides matching TRBD1. CDR3 nucleotide sequence: TGTGCCAGCGGGACAGGGGGCGTTCAAGTCGGGGAGCTGTTTTTT. This encodes CASGTGGVQVGELFF.